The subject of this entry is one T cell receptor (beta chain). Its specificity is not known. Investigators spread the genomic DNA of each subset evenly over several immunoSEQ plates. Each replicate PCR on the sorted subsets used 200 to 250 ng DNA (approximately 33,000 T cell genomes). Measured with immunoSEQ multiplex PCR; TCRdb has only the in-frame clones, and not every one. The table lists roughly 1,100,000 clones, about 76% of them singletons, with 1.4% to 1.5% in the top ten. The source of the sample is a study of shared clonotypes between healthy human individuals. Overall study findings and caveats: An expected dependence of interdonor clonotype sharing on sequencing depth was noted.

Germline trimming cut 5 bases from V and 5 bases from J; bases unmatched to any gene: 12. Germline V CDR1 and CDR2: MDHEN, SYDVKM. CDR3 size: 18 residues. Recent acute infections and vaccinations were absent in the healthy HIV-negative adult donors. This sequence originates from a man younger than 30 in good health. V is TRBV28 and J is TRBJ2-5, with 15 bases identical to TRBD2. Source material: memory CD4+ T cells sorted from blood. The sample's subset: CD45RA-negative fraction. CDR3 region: CASSPGPGLAGGWETQYF. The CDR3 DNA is TGTGCCAGCAGTCCGGGCCCGGGACTAGCGGGGGGTTGGGAGACCCAGTACTTC. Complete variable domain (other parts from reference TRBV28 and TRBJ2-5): DVKVTQSSRYLVKRTGEKVFLECVQDMDHENMFWYRQDPGLGLRLIYFSYDVKMKEKGDIPEGYSVSREKKERFSLILESASTNQTSMYLCASSPGPGLAGGWETQYFGPGTRLLVL.